The 30 T cell receptor beta chains reported below all come from one sample, sequenced in a study of tumor and adjacent non-tumor tissue in lung cancer. RNA was extracted from bulk tissue without any cell sorting. A modified ARM-PCR protocol with three rounds of nested PCR amplified TCRbeta. TCRdb re-called the multiplex PCR reads with MiXCR, one entry per CDR3 protein. Of over 130,000 distinct CDR3 sequences listed, 60% to 70% were seen once; the top ten hold approximately 18%. Input material: lung tumor tissue. Every receptor here comes from a man in his sixties with small cell lung cancer.

This rearrangement joins TRBV11-2 to TRBJ2-3; tentative D call: TRBD1 (5 bases). This CDR3 comprises 14 residues. Trimming left V 1 base short and J 12 bases short, with 17 bases between. CDR1 SGHAT and CDR2 FQNNGV come from the germline V gene. In nucleotides, the CDR3 is TGTGCCAGCAGCTTAGCAGGCAGGGTGGATATACAGTATTTT. It translates to CASSLAGRVDIQYF.

The chain carries TRBV4-2 and TRBJ2-6; D may be TRBD1 (5 bases). The CDR3 loop spans 18 amino acids. Deletions cut 0 bases from V and 0 bases from J, with 12 bases between. Germline CDR1 and CDR2: LGHNA and YNFKEQ. CDR3 sequence (DNA): TGTGCCAGCAGCCAAGATAGGCACGGACACTCTGGGGCCAACGTCCTGACTTTC. Its translation is CASSQDRHGHSGANVLTF.

The V call is TRBV14, the J call TRBJ2-1, with 10 nucleotides matching TRBD2. The germline V gene encodes CDR1 SGHDN and CDR2 FVKESK. This CDR3 comprises 20 residues. V lost 3 bases to trimming and J lost 4 bases; unmatched junction nucleotides: 18. The CDR3: CASSQGGLAATQRGYNEQFF. The DNA for the CDR3 is TGTGCCAGCAGCCAGGGCGGACTAGCGGCAACCCAGCGGGGGTACAATGAGCAGTTCTTC.

As for this clonotype: Because the CDR3 is missing its conserved closing phenylalanine or tryptophan, this is likely a read error. V and J are TRBV4-1 and TRBJ2-2, with D tentatively TRBD2 (6 bases). Germline CDR1 is MGHRA and CDR2 is YSYEKL. The germline V and J ends were trimmed by 1 base and 5 bases, with 11 bases remaining between them. The CDR3 length is 15 residues. For the CDR3, the DNA is TGCGCCAGCAGCCAAGTATCAGGAGGGACCGGGGAGCTGTTTTAT. Translating it yields CASSQVSGGTGELFY.

Regarding this clonotype: At one boundary the junction diverges from the germline segment, which might be a read error. The chain is built from TRBV28 and TRBJ1-2; D unresolved. This CDR3 comprises 14 residues. The germline gives CDR1 MDHEN, CDR2 SYDVKM. CDR3 amino acids: CASSLSLWVYGNTF. DNA for the CDR3: TGTGCCAGCAGTCTCAGCCTATGGGTGTATGGCAACACCTTC.

A note on this clonotype: This clone may be a read error of a much larger clone one base away. In DNA, the CDR3 is TGTGCCAGCAACCCGGTAGGGATCGGCTATGGCTACAACTTC. It translates to CASNPVGIGYGYNF. The chain combines TRBV12-3 or TRBV12-4 with TRBJ1-2; D remains ambiguous. This CDR3 is 14 amino acids long.

The chain has TRBV4-1 and TRBJ2-1, with D unclear. V lost 3 bases and J lost 15, with 21 bases in between. Germline-derived CDR1 and CDR2 are MGHRA and YSYEKL. The length of the CDR3 is 14 residues. CDR3 sequence reads: CASSQALTGGRRFF. CDR3 coding DNA: TGCGCCAGCAGCCAGGCGCTTACTGGCGGCCGACGGTTCTTC.

At least ten counts were recorded for this clonotype. The CDR3, as DNA: TGCAGTGCTAGAGTCTCAGGGGCAGGACCGTCCGCGGCCCAGTACTTC. This translates into CSARVSGAGPSAAQYF. The V call is TRBV20-1, the J call TRBJ2-5; TRBD1 is a possible D gene (6 bases). The V gene's germline CDR1 is DFQATT and CDR2 SNEGSKA (reference sequence). Trimming took off 1 base at V and 9 bases at J, with 24 bases between the two ends. There are 16 residues in the CDR3.

The rearrangement joins TRBV6-5 to TRBJ1-5; no clear D gene. There are 14 residues in the CDR3. V was pared by 10 bases and J by 5 bases, with 18 bases between. Germline assignment: CDR1 MNHEY and CDR2 SVGAGI. CDR3 loop: CAISYSTRDQPQHF. CDR3 coding DNA: TGTGCCATCAGCTACTCGACTCGGGATCAGCCCCAGCATTTT.

In its sample, this clonotype was seen a few times. As DNA, the CDR3 is TGTGCCAGCAGTTTTTGGTCTCCCACACGGACGTGGTACGAGCAGTACGTC. Protein product: CASSFWSPTRTWYEQYV. The V gene is TRBV28, the J gene TRBJ2-7; D gene unclear. The CDR3 consists of 17 residues. The V end lost 3 bases, the J end lost 4 bases, and 22 bases lay between the germline ends. Germline V gene sequence: CDR1 MDHEN, CDR2 SYDVKM.

As concerns this clonotype: Given a much more abundant clone one base away, this may be a read error. The V and J genes are TRBV29-1 and TRBJ2-1; D is ambiguous. This CDR3 comprises 13 residues. Deletions cut 6 bases from V and 8 bases from J, with 17 bases between. The germline V gene has CDR1 SQVTM and CDR2 ANQGSEA. This CDR3 is CSVNARNTDEQFF. The DNA for the CDR3 is TGCAGCGTAAATGCCAGGAACACGGATGAGCAGTTCTTC.

J is TRBJ2-5 and V is TRBV11-2; D gene uncertain. In germline, CDR1 is SGHAT, CDR2 FQNNGV. The CDR3 runs 12 residues. V was shortened by 5 bases and J by 5 bases, with 9 bases between the two germline ends. CDR3 sequence reads: CASSPGRETQYF. In nucleotides, the CDR3 is TGTGCCAGCAGCCCCGGCAGGGAGACCCAGTACTTC.

This clonotype has only one observation. The chain employs TRBV6-5 and TRBJ1-5, with 9 nucleotides matching TRBD1. The germline gives CDR1 MNHEY, CDR2 SVGAGI. With 6 bases clipped from V and 9 bases from J, the junction kept 3 bases outside the gene matches. The CDR3 length is 12 residues. The CDR3 region is CASRGQGGPQHF. CDR3 bases: TGTGCCAGCAGGGGACAGGGCGGGCCCCAGCATTTT.

Comments on this clonotype: The conserved closing phenylalanine or tryptophan is absent in this CDR3, likely reflecting a read error. The chain employs TRBV10-3 and TRBJ2-5, with 7 bases that match TRBD2. Germline-derived CDR1 and CDR2 are ENHRY and SYGVKD. This CDR3 region has 13 residues. The V segment lost 6 bases and the J segment 0 bases; nucleotides outside the gene matches: 1. CDR3 residues: CAIRTSNQETQYL. CDR3 sequence (DNA): TGTGCCATCAGGACTAGCAACCAAGAGACCCAGTACCTC.

About this clonotype itself: This CDR3 is missing its conserved last phenylalanine or tryptophan, likely due to a read error. The rearrangement links TRBV4-1 to TRBJ2-1, with a tentative D call TRBD2 (6 bases). The CDR3 contains 14 residues. Germline lookup yields CDR1 MGHRA and CDR2 YSYEKL. The CDR3 region has the DNA TGCGCCAGCTGCCAAGAGACGGGAGTTGGTGAGCAGTTCTCC. This gives the protein CASCQETGVGEQFS.

This clonotype was seen repeatedly, ten times or more. The CDR3 DNA reads TGTGCCAGCAGCCCCGGGGGGACTAGCGGGAGTTCTGAGCAGTTCTTC. As protein: CASSPGGTSGSSEQFF. The chain employs TRBV5-4 and TRBJ2-1; TRBD2 aligns across 14 bases. Germline assignment: CDR1 SGHNT and CDR2 YYREEE (reference sequence). Losses at the gene ends were 4 bases for V and 9 bases for J; bases not matched to a gene: 9. The CDR3 totals 16 residues.

On this clonotype itself: At one end, the junction sequence differs from germline, possibly due to a read error. This chain links TRBV4-2 with TRBJ1-4; weak D call: TRBD1 (5 bases). The CDR3 is 15 amino acids. Looked up from germline, CDR1 is LGHNA and CDR2 is YNFKEQ. CDR3 coding DNA: TGTGTCAGCAGCCCCCTGACAGCAGCTAATGAAAAACTGTTTTTT. Residues: CVSSPLTAANEKLFF.

The genes are TRBV20-1 and TRBJ1-6, with D possibly being TRBD1 (6 bases). Germline V CDR1 and CDR2: DFQATT, SNEGSKA (reference sequence). This CDR3 spans 14 amino acids. V lost 3 bases, J lost 7 bases, and 13 bases lay in between. This chain's CDR3 is CSASVAGANSPLHF. The CDR3 DNA is TGCAGTGCTAGTGTAGCAGGGGCAAATTCACCCCTCCACTTT.

V usage is TRBV5-1 and J usage is TRBJ1-2, with 7 bases identical to TRBD1. The V gene's germline CDR1 is SGHRS and CDR2 YFSETQ. The junction had 3 bases not matched to a gene; V was cut back by 0 bases and J by 4 bases. CDR3 size: 14 residues. CDR3 nucleotide sequence: TGCGCCAGCAGCTTGGGACAGGGAATCTATGGCTACACCTTC. This encodes CASSLGQGIYGYTF.

This clonotype came up a few times. The chain uses TRBV20-1 and TRBJ1-5, with 9 nucleotides matching TRBD1. The CDR3 length is 13 residues. Germline V gives CDR1 DFQATT, CDR2 SNEGSKA (reference sequence). J gave up 16 bases and V 6 bases, and 16 bases lay outside the gene matches. The CDR3 region is CSARDRAWQPRHF. Here the CDR3 DNA reads TGCAGTGCGCGGGACAGGGCATGGCAGCCCCGTCATTTT.

This clonotype occurred many times. The chain has TRBV28 and TRBJ2-5; 8 nucleotides align to TRBD1. Germline loops: CDR1 MDHEN, CDR2 SYDVKM. This CDR3 contains 15 residues. Trimming cost V 5 bases and J 3 bases; bases outside gene matches: 8. This CDR3 reads CASSGSGGFEETQYF. The CDR3 DNA follows: TGTGCCAGCAGTGGGTCAGGGGGCTTTGAAGAGACCCAGTACTTC.

This clonotype was seen more than once but under ten times. The rearrangement links TRBV20-1 to TRBJ2-1, with TRBD2 matching 7 bases. This CDR3 has 16 residues. Losses at the gene ends were 1 base for V and 7 bases for J; bases not matched to a gene: 13. Looked up from germline, CDR1 is DFQATT and CDR2 is SNEGSKA (reference sequence). CDR3 residues: CSARGLGWLAANEQFF. Here the CDR3 DNA reads TGCAGTGCTAGAGGCCTTGGCTGGCTAGCGGCAAATGAGCAGTTCTTC.

The DNA of the CDR3 is TGTGCCAGCAGCCAAGAGAGAGGGAGCGGGAGATCGTACAATGAGCAGTTCTTC. It codes for CASSQERGSGRSYNEQFF. This chain connects TRBV4-2 to TRBJ2-1; 8 positions match TRBD2. Trimming cost V 0 bases and J 4 bases; bases outside gene matches: 11. CDR1 and CDR2 from the germline V gene are LGHNA and YNFKEQ. CDR3 length equals 18 residues.

Of note for this clonotype: A much larger clonotype is one base distant, so this may be a read error. The DNA of the CDR3 is TGTGCCAGCAGCTTAATGGCTAGCGGGAGCCTAGGGGGGCAGTTCTTC. Protein sequence: CASSLMASGSLGGQFF. The chain uses TRBV7-8 and TRBJ2-1, with TRBD2 matching 10 bases. Germline lookup yields CDR1 SGHVS and CDR2 FQNEAQ. V shed 2 bases and J 12 bases; nucleotides not matched to a gene: 13. The CDR3 runs to 16 residues.

Details on this clonotype: An end of the junction differs from the germline gene, which may be a read error. This chain links TRBV11-2 with TRBJ1-4, with D possibly matching TRBD1 (6 bases). The CDR3 has 13 amino acids. Germline CDR1 reads SGHAT; CDR2 reads FQNNGV. DNA for the CDR3: TGTGACAGCCGAAGGGGGGGTAGCGAAAAACTGTTTTTT. It encodes CDSRRGGSEKLFF.

This clonotype is medium-sized (0.01 to 0.1%) by share. The rearrangement links TRBV11-2 to TRBJ2-7; 10 bases match TRBD1. With 1 base clipped from V and 3 bases from J, the junction kept 3 bases outside the gene matches. The germline CDR1 and CDR2 sequences are SGHAT and FQNNGV. The CDR3 runs to 15 residues. Written as DNA, the CDR3 is TGTGCCAGCAGCTTAGCCGGGACAGGGGACTACGAGCAGTACTTC. It translates to CASSLAGTGDYEQYF.

The V and J genes are TRBV29-1 and TRBJ1-2; 12 bases line up with TRBD1. From germline, CDR1 is SQVTM and CDR2 ANQGSEA. This CDR3 contains 14 residues. V shed 2 bases, J shed 13 bases, and the junction held 11 bases outside the gene matches. The CDR3 spells CSVEPGQGANGCTF. The CDR3 bases are TGCAGCGTTGAACCGGGACAGGGGGCGAATGGTTGCACCTTC.

A note on this clonotype: Relative to the germline gene, one junction end is altered; a read error may explain this. This chain uses TRBV5-5 with TRBJ2-3; 9 positions agree with TRBD2. Germline V gene lookup returns CDR1 SGHKS and CDR2 YYEKEE (reference sequence). The CDR3 sequence is 16 residues long. The CDR3: CARSLELAGERDTQYF. CDR3 nucleotides: TGTGCCAGAAGCTTGGAATTAGCGGGAGAGAGAGATACGCAGTATTTT. Full variable domain (missing parts from reference TRBV5-5 and TRBJ2-3): DAGVTQSPTHLIKTRGQQVTLRCSPISGHKSVSWYQQVLGQGPQFIFQYYEKEERGRGNFPDRFSARQFPNYSSELNVNALLLGDSALYLCARSLELAGERDTQYFGPGTRLTVL.

Of note for this clonotype: A much larger clonotype is one base distant, so this may be a read error. The chain links TRBV6-1 to TRBJ2-5; no clear D gene. CDR3 length: 15 residues. The germline V gene has CDR1 MNHNS and CDR2 SASEGT. In DNA, the CDR3 is TGTGCCATCAGTATGGCCAGAACTTACCAAGAGACCCAGTACTTC. Encoded protein: CAISMARTYQETQYF.

In this sample, this clonotype turned up a few times. The chain's CDR3 is CSVGLQRSYEQYF. CDR3 DNA: TGCAGCGTTGGCCTACAGCGCTCCTACGAGCAGTACTTC. This sequence joins TRBV29-1 and TRBJ2-7; no reliable D call. The germline V and J ends were trimmed by 4 bases and 0 bases, with 10 bases remaining between them. Per germline, CDR1 SQVTM and CDR2 ANQGSEA. The CDR3 spans 13 residues.